This T cell receptor (beta chain) comes out of a study of cytomegalovirus exposure and HLA in healthy donors. Findings of the study overall: Cytomegalovirus status, reportedly, was diagnosed with high specificity and sensitivity by the classifier. Three of the chains that were CMV-associated were confirmed in vitro to be specific for CMV antigens.

This clone was recorded once. Its antigen remains unknown. TCRdb's copy holds only in-frame clones and misses some; the assay was immunoSEQ multiplex PCR. The table shows about 180,000 clones, with around 85% occurring only once. The CDR3 has 16 residues. Trimming took 4 bases from V and 0 from J, leaving 13 bases between them. The germline gives CDR1 SGHRS, CDR2 YFSETQ. The sequence came from a young man in good health and CMV-seropositive. The rearrangement joins TRBV5-1 to TRBJ2-2; tentatively, D is TRBD1 (6 bases). The sample was PBMCs. This CDR3 is CASSNLQGTNTGELFF. The CDR3 DNA follows: TGCGCCAGCAGCAACCTACAGGGTACGAACACCGGGGAGCTGTTTTTT.